This TCR beta chain originates from a study of CD8 T cells in ankylosing spondylitis. The length of the CDR3 is 12 residues. The V gene's germline CDR1 is SGDLS and CDR2 YYNGEE. Between the trimmed V and J ends, which lost 5 bases and 0 bases, there was a span of 4 bases. The sample holds many counts of this clonotype. Researchers built TCR beta libraries using quantitative 5'-RACE with molecular barcodes. TCRdb re-called the 5' RACE reads through MiXCR, storing one row per CDR3 protein. The sample carries about 30,000 distinct CDR3 sequences, 5.3% recorded once. Sequencing was done on a sample of blood, either unsorted or a sorted T cell fraction (not recorded which). The origin of this receptor is a female donor with ankylosing spondylitis or in good health (not recorded which). The chain recombines TRBV9 with TRBJ2-3; D gene unclear. CDR3 region: CASSGSTDTQYF. CDR3 DNA sequence: TGTGCCAGCAGTGGTAGCACAGATACGCAGTATTTT.